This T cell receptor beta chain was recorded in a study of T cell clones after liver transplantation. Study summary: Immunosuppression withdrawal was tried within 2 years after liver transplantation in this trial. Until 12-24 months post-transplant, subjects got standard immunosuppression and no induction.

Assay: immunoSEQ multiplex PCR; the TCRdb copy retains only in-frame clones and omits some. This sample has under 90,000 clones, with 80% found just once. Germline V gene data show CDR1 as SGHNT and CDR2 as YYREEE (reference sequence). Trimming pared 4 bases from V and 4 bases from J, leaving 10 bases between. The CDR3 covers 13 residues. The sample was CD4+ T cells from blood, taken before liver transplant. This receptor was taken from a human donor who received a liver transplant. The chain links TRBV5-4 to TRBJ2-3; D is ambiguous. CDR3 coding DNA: TGTGCCAGCAGCATACCCGGCGCAGATACGCAGTATTTT. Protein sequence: CASSIPGADTQYF.